The rows below give T cell receptor beta chains drawn from one sample of a study of OX40 agonist ivuxolimab in advanced cancers. TCRdb's table, derived via immunoSEQ multiplex PCR, lists solely in-frame clones and lacks some. The repertoire consists of roughly 63,000 clones, with nearly 90% occurring once and the leading ten covering about 12%. Sequenced material: CD4+ or CD8+ T cells sorted from blood, taken in a trial of the OX40 agonist ivuxolimab. Receptors were obtained from an adult with an advanced solid tumor such as melanoma, head and neck, liver or kidney cancer. Each CDR3 is given with its conserved first and last residue. Fields, in order: CDR3 DNA, CDR3 protein, D gene, V gene, J gene, clone size. The D gene is left open where the match is weak. Size values are once, few and many counts, or a class for expanded clones, and some rows have none.

cdr3_nt: TGTGCCAGCAGCCGTCCCAAGCCACCGAGGACTGAAGCTTTCTTT; cdr3_aa: CASSRPKPPRTEAFF; d_call: -; v_call: TRBV7-9; j_call: TRBJ1-1; clone_size: -
cdr3_nt: TGTGCCACCAGCAGAGTCGGACAAGAGACCCAGTACTTC; cdr3_aa: CATSRVGQETQYF; d_call: -; v_call: TRBV15; j_call: TRBJ2-5; clone_size: -
cdr3_nt: TGTGCCAGCAGCCAATCGCCTGACAGCAATCAGCCCCAGCATTTT; cdr3_aa: CASSQSPDSNQPQHF; d_call: -; v_call: TRBV16; j_call: TRBJ1-5; clone_size: -
cdr3_nt: TGTGCCAGCAGCCAAGTCGGGACAGGCGTGAGTTATGGCTACACCTTC; cdr3_aa: CASSQVGTGVSYGYTF; d_call: TRBD1; v_call: TRBV14; j_call: TRBJ1-2; clone_size: -
cdr3_nt: TGCGCCAGCAGCCAAGGGGGGAACACCGGGGAGCTGTTTTTT; cdr3_aa: CASSQGGNTGELFF; d_call: -; v_call: TRBV10-1; j_call: TRBJ2-2; clone_size: -
cdr3_nt: TGTGCCAGCAGCCCAGGGACTAGCTACTTTGATACGCAGTATTTT; cdr3_aa: CASSPGTSYFDTQYF; d_call: TRBD2; v_call: TRBV7-3; j_call: TRBJ2-3; clone_size: few
cdr3_nt: TGTGCCAGCGCGTCCTCGGAGTCCTACGAGCAGTACTTC; cdr3_aa: CASASSESYEQYF; d_call: -; v_call: TRBV7-7; j_call: TRBJ2-7; clone_size: -
cdr3_nt: TGCGCCAGCAGCTTGGTCGGATACGAGCAGTACTTC; cdr3_aa: CASSLVGYEQYF; d_call: -; v_call: TRBV5-1; j_call: TRBJ2-7; clone_size: -
cdr3_nt: TGCGCCAGCAGCCAACCAAGACAGGGGGGCACAGATACGCAGTATTTT; cdr3_aa: CASSQPRQGGTDTQYF; d_call: TRBD1; v_call: TRBV4-1; j_call: TRBJ2-3; clone_size: -
cdr3_nt: TGTGCCAGTAGTTTTGCGGGAGGGGCTAATGAGCAGTTCTTC; cdr3_aa: CASSFAGGANEQFF; d_call: TRBD2; v_call: TRBV19; j_call: TRBJ2-1; clone_size: -
cdr3_nt: TGTGCCTGCAGGGGGGACGAGCAGTTCTTC; cdr3_aa: CACRGDEQFF; d_call: -; v_call: TRBV7-9; j_call: TRBJ2-1; clone_size: -
cdr3_nt: TGTGCCAGCAGCTTAGATCAGTTGGTCTACAATGAGCAGTTCTTC; cdr3_aa: CASSLDQLVYNEQFF; d_call: -; v_call: TRBV7-6; j_call: TRBJ2-1; clone_size: -
cdr3_nt: TGCAGCGTTTTGTCAGGAGGGAGGGGAGAGCAGTTCTTC; cdr3_aa: CSVLSGGRGEQFF; d_call: TRBD2; v_call: TRBV29-1; j_call: TRBJ2-1; clone_size: few
cdr3_nt: TGTGCCAGCACCGCTGCCCCCCAGAACACTGAAGCTTTCTTT; cdr3_aa: CASTAAPQNTEAFF; d_call: -; v_call: TRBV5-4; j_call: TRBJ1-1; clone_size: -
cdr3_nt: TGCGCCAGCAGCTCGAATGCCATTACGCATATGAACACTGAAGCTTTCTTT; cdr3_aa: CASSSNAITHMNTEAFF; d_call: -; v_call: TRBV5-1; j_call: TRBJ1-1; clone_size: -
cdr3_nt: TGTGCCAGCAGCCCCCGAGGGCCTAGCGGGGTCTCCTACAATGAGCAGTTCTTC; cdr3_aa: CASSPRGPSGVSYNEQFF; d_call: TRBD2; v_call: TRBV7-9; j_call: TRBJ2-1; clone_size: -
cdr3_nt: TGCGCCAGCAGCCAAGATTACGAGCAGTACTTC; cdr3_aa: CASSQDYEQYF; d_call: -; v_call: TRBV4-1; j_call: TRBJ2-7; clone_size: few
cdr3_nt: TGCGCCAGCATGGAGGACTACGAGCAGTACTTC; cdr3_aa: CASMEDYEQYF; d_call: -; v_call: TRBV5-1; j_call: TRBJ2-7; clone_size: -
cdr3_nt: TGTGCCAGCAGTCCAGGGGGAGGGAACATTCAGTACTTC; cdr3_aa: CASSPGGGNIQYF; d_call: -; v_call: TRBV27; j_call: TRBJ2-4; clone_size: once
cdr3_nt: TGTGCCAGCAGTTTATTAGCGGGGGGGGCGGTCGAGCAGTACTTC; cdr3_aa: CASSLLAGGAVEQYF; d_call: TRBD2; v_call: TRBV28; j_call: TRBJ2-7; clone_size: -
cdr3_nt: TGTGCCAGAAGCCCTCCAGAGAACACTGAAGCTTTCTTT; cdr3_aa: CARSPPENTEAFF; d_call: -; v_call: TRBV5-3; j_call: TRBJ1-1; clone_size: -
cdr3_nt: TGCGCCAGCAGTCAATCGGGCCAGTTTAACTATGGCTACACCTTC; cdr3_aa: CASSQSGQFNYGYTF; d_call: -; v_call: TRBV23-1; j_call: TRBJ1-2; clone_size: -
cdr3_nt: TGTGCCAGCAAGGGCGGAAACTACAATGAGCAGTTCTTC; cdr3_aa: CASKGGNYNEQFF; d_call: -; v_call: TRBV6-4; j_call: TRBJ2-1; clone_size: -
cdr3_nt: TGCAGTGCTAGCACCACTGAAGCTTTCTTT; cdr3_aa: CSASTTEAFF; d_call: -; v_call: TRBV20-1; j_call: TRBJ1-1; clone_size: few
cdr3_nt: TGTGCCAGCAGCCCTGACTTCCCCTCCCTCCATGAGCAGTTCTTC; cdr3_aa: CASSPDFPSLHEQFF; d_call: -; v_call: TRBV7-9; j_call: TRBJ2-1; clone_size: -
cdr3_nt: TGTGCCAGCAGCGTCTCAAATTCACCCCTCCACTTT; cdr3_aa: CASSVSNSPLHF; d_call: -; v_call: TRBV7-9; j_call: TRBJ1-6; clone_size: few
cdr3_nt: TGTGCCAGCAGCCCAGAGATTTTAGCCAAAAACATTCAGTACTTC; cdr3_aa: CASSPEILAKNIQYF; d_call: -; v_call: TRBV11-2; j_call: TRBJ2-4; clone_size: -
cdr3_nt: TGTGCCAGTAGTACGCCTACCTCGGACAGGAATCAGCCCCAGCATTTT; cdr3_aa: CASSTPTSDRNQPQHF; d_call: TRBD1; v_call: TRBV19; j_call: TRBJ1-5; clone_size: -
cdr3_nt: TGTGCCAGCAGCCTTCGGTGGGGTGGCTACACCTTC; cdr3_aa: CASSLRWGGYTF; d_call: -; v_call: TRBV9; j_call: TRBJ1-2; clone_size: -
cdr3_nt: TGTGCCAGCAGCCTAACGGGGGCGAGGGGTCGTGAGACCCAGTACTTC; cdr3_aa: CASSLTGARGRETQYF; d_call: -; v_call: TRBV7-9; j_call: TRBJ2-5; clone_size: -
cdr3_nt: TGCAGTGCGGCGGCTGGGGAGCAGTTCTTC; cdr3_aa: CSAAAGEQFF; d_call: -; v_call: TRBV20-1; j_call: TRBJ2-1; clone_size: -
cdr3_nt: TGCGCCAGCAGCCAGATGACAGGGGCGAACACTGAAGCTTTCTTT; cdr3_aa: CASSQMTGANTEAFF; d_call: TRBD1; v_call: TRBV4-1; j_call: TRBJ1-1; clone_size: -
cdr3_nt: TGTGCCAGCAGCGTAGTAGAAGGCTGGACAGATACGCAGTATTTT; cdr3_aa: CASSVVEGWTDTQYF; d_call: -; v_call: TRBV9; j_call: TRBJ2-3; clone_size: -
cdr3_nt: TGTGCCAGCGCGTGGGGGGCCGGGTCCTACGAGCAGTACTTC; cdr3_aa: CASAWGAGSYEQYF; d_call: -; v_call: TRBV9; j_call: TRBJ2-7; clone_size: -
cdr3_nt: TGTGCCAGCAGTCCCAGGGTTCTGAACACTGAAGCTTTCTTT; cdr3_aa: CASSPRVLNTEAFF; d_call: -; v_call: TRBV27; j_call: TRBJ1-1; clone_size: -
cdr3_nt: TGTGCCAGCAGTTTGGATTCAACTAATGAAAAATTGTTTTTT; cdr3_aa: CASSLDSTNEKLFF; d_call: -; v_call: TRBV27; j_call: TRBJ1-4; clone_size: -
cdr3_nt: TGTGCCTGGAGTGAGGCGGTCCGAATGGGGGACACCATATATTTT; cdr3_aa: CAWSEAVRMGDTIYF; d_call: -; v_call: TRBV30; j_call: TRBJ1-3; clone_size: -
cdr3_nt: TGTGCCAGCAATGGGGGGGTTAGCGATTGGACCCAGTACTTC; cdr3_aa: CASNGGVSDWTQYF; d_call: TRBD2; v_call: TRBV2; j_call: TRBJ2-5; clone_size: -
cdr3_nt: TGTGCCAGCAGCCCCGAGGGCGGGCCCCTCCACTTT; cdr3_aa: CASSPEGGPLHF; d_call: -; v_call: TRBV5-4; j_call: TRBJ1-6; clone_size: few
cdr3_nt: TGTGCCAGCAGCGTAGGGGTAGTGGGGAACACTGAAGCTTTCTTT; cdr3_aa: CASSVGVVGNTEAFF; d_call: -; v_call: TRBV9; j_call: TRBJ1-1; clone_size: -
cdr3_nt: TGTGCCAGCAGTTTGAGCCTAGGGAGGAACACTGAAGCTTTCTTT; cdr3_aa: CASSLSLGRNTEAFF; d_call: -; v_call: TRBV27; j_call: TRBJ1-1; clone_size: -
cdr3_nt: TGTGCCACCAGCAGAACCAAGAGGGGAAGAAAACTGTTTTTT; cdr3_aa: CATSRTKRGRKLFF; d_call: -; v_call: TRBV15; j_call: TRBJ1-4; clone_size: -
cdr3_nt: TGTGCCAGCAGCCTCCGTGGACTAGCGGAGACCCAGTACTTC; cdr3_aa: CASSLRGLAETQYF; d_call: TRBD2; v_call: TRBV5-4; j_call: TRBJ2-5; clone_size: once
cdr3_nt: TGCGCCAGCAGGACCGGGACATATGCCCTACGTGGCTACACCTTC; cdr3_aa: CASRTGTYALRGYTF; d_call: -; v_call: TRBV5-1; j_call: TRBJ1-2; clone_size: once
cdr3_nt: TGTGCCAGCAGTTTGGGGGCATGGGAAGCTTTCTTT; cdr3_aa: CASSLGAWEAFF; d_call: -; v_call: TRBV28; j_call: TRBJ1-1; clone_size: -
cdr3_nt: TGTGCCTGGAGTGTAACAGGGTATGCCACTGAAGCTTTCTTT; cdr3_aa: CAWSVTGYATEAFF; d_call: -; v_call: TRBV30; j_call: TRBJ1-1; clone_size: few
cdr3_nt: TGCAGTGCGGGACAAAATGGCTACACCTTC; cdr3_aa: CSAGQNGYTF; d_call: -; v_call: TRBV20-1; j_call: TRBJ1-2; clone_size: -
cdr3_nt: TGTGCCAGCAGCGGAATAGACACACCAAGGGAGCAGTACTTC; cdr3_aa: CASSGIDTPREQYF; d_call: -; v_call: TRBV9; j_call: TRBJ2-7; clone_size: once
cdr3_nt: TGTGCCAGCAGTCTAAGATCCCCAGGACTAGCGGGAGGGCCGGCAGAGACCCAGTACTTC; cdr3_aa: CASSLRSPGLAGGPAETQYF; d_call: TRBD2; v_call: TRBV28; j_call: TRBJ2-5; clone_size: -
cdr3_nt: TGTGCCAGCAGACTCAGGGTTTACACCGGGGAGCTGTTTTTT; cdr3_aa: CASRLRVYTGELFF; d_call: -; v_call: TRBV2; j_call: TRBJ2-2; clone_size: -
cdr3_nt: TGTGCCAGCAGCCCAATAACCTCGAACACCGGGGAGCTGTTTTTT; cdr3_aa: CASSPITSNTGELFF; d_call: -; v_call: TRBV7-9; j_call: TRBJ2-2; clone_size: -
cdr3_nt: TGTGCCAGCAGTTATTCCTTTAGCGGGAGTGGCACAGATACGCAGTATTTT; cdr3_aa: CASSYSFSGSGTDTQYF; d_call: TRBD2; v_call: TRBV6-9; j_call: TRBJ2-3; clone_size: -
cdr3_nt: TGTGCCAGCAGCCACGGCCCGGACAGGGGACAAGAGACCCAGTACTTC; cdr3_aa: CASSHGPDRGQETQYF; d_call: TRBD1; v_call: TRBV7-8; j_call: TRBJ2-5; clone_size: -
cdr3_nt: TGCGCCAGCAGCCAAGTTGTCTTCTCCTACGAGCAGTACTTC; cdr3_aa: CASSQVVFSYEQYF; d_call: -; v_call: TRBV4-1; j_call: TRBJ2-7; clone_size: -
cdr3_nt: TGTGCCAGCAGCAAAATTCGTCCAACTCTGGGGAATGAGCAGTTCTTC; cdr3_aa: CASSKIRPTLGNEQFF; d_call: -; v_call: TRBV21-1; j_call: TRBJ2-1; clone_size: -
cdr3_nt: TGTGCCATCAGTGACCTGACAGGGGGCGAGCAGTACTTC; cdr3_aa: CAISDLTGGEQYF; d_call: TRBD1; v_call: TRBV10-3; j_call: TRBJ2-7; clone_size: -
cdr3_nt: TGCGCCAGCAGCATGCGTAGGGGGGCCTACGAGCAGTACTTC; cdr3_aa: CASSMRRGAYEQYF; d_call: -; v_call: TRBV5-1; j_call: TRBJ2-7; clone_size: -
cdr3_nt: TGTGCCAGCAGCTTAGCGTTCAGGGGAAGAAACACCATATATTTT; cdr3_aa: CASSLAFRGRNTIYF; d_call: -; v_call: TRBV7-9; j_call: TRBJ1-3; clone_size: -
cdr3_nt: TGTGCCAGCAGTCCGGTAGTTGGAGGGGGCACCGGGGAGCTGTTTTTT; cdr3_aa: CASSPVVGGGTGELFF; d_call: -; v_call: TRBV27; j_call: TRBJ2-2; clone_size: -
cdr3_nt: TGTGCCAGCAGCGTAGATGGACAGGGCTACGAGCAGTACTTC; cdr3_aa: CASSVDGQGYEQYF; d_call: TRBD1; v_call: TRBV9; j_call: TRBJ2-7; clone_size: once